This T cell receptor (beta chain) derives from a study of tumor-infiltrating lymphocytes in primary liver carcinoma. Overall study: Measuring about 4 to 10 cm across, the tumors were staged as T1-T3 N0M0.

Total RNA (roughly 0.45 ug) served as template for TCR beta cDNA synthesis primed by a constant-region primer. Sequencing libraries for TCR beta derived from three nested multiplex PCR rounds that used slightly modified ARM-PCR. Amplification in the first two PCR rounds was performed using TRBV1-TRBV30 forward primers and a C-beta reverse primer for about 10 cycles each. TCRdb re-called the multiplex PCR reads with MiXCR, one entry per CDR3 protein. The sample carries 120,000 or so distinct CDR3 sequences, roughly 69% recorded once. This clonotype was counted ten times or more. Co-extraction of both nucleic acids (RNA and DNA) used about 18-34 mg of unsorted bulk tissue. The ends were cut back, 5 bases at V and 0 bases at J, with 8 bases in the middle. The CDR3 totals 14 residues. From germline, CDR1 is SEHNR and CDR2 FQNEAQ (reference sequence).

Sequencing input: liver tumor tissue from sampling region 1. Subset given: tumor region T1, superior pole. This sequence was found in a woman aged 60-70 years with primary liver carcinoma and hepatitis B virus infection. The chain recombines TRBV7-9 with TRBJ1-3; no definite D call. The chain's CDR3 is CASSTLVSGNTIYF. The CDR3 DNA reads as TGTGCCAGCAGCACGCTGGTCTCTGGAAACACCATATATTTT.